This T cell receptor (beta chain) was profiled in a study of vaccination and CD4 T cells after COVID-19 (dated by TCRdb to 2021 to 2024). Broadly, across the study: SARS-CoV-2 positivity had been established in the convalescent patients by nasal swab PCR, and mild disease was recorded in roughly ten of these patients and severe disease in one. In approximately eleven COVID-19 convalescent patients and several infection-naive healthy vaccine recipients, the spike-specific CD4+ TCR repertoire before mRNA vaccination was compared with the repertoire after mRNA vaccination. Each participant got two doses of either the Pfizer-BioNTech BNT162b2 vaccine (n=8) or the Moderna mRNA-1273 vaccine (n=2). For stimulating the cultures, overlapping spike peptide pools were used, derived from SARS-CoV-2 as well as from the common cold coronaviruses HCoV-NL63, HCoV-OC43 and HCoV-229E. The convalescent cohort comprised six males and four females, including two Hispanic individuals, seven Caucasians, two Asians and one multiracial person. Post-vaccine blood samples were obtained a median of approximately 74 days after the second vaccine dose, with a range of roughly 13 to 250 days. Post-COVID blood samples from convalescent patients were collected a median of approximately 93 days after diagnosis, with a range of 35 to 161 days. Control cultures used a CEFX viral epitope pool as positive control, an HIV-1 Nef peptide pool as negative control, or no peptide.

The library was prepared using PCR. DNA from cultured CD4+ T cells underwent TCR sequencing with the Oncomine TCR Beta short-read assay at the Johns Hopkins FTIC core. Genomic DNA was extracted from the cultured CD4+ T cells with the QIAamp micro DNA kit. Oncomine TCR Beta libraries from cultured CD4+ T cells were pooled with unique dual indexes and sequenced on an Illumina iSeq 100. The paper's processing steps were these. Non-productive sequences were removed, and CDR3s not starting with C, not ending with F or W, or shorter than 7 amino acids were discarded. Antigen-specific clonotypes were identified using the MANAFEST web application through comparison of peptide-stimulated wells with reference and other culture wells. To be called positive, a clone needed an FDR below 0.05, an odds ratio above 5, and a productive frequency above 0.1% in at least two of three replicate wells. Cross-reactive clonotypes were defined as significantly expanded in both SARS-CoV-2 spike wells and at least one common cold coronavirus spike condition. Using R version 3.6.1, CDR3 homology was evaluated through Levenshtein distances (stringdist) along with unrooted phylogenetic trees (ape). The public reads were reanalyzed by TCRdb: fastp trimming at Q25, MiXCR alignment, in-frame beta chains only. Rows merge per CDR3 protein into single entries with the most common DNA and genes. TCRdb's processing, not the authors' own work, is the source of the V and J calls. Counted in this sample were approximately 15,000 distinct CDR3 sequences; 65% to 75% of them appeared once. The ten biggest clones cover about 16% of the sample.

The paper as a whole reports these results and caveats: In convalescent patients, nearly all vaccine-specific clones (304 of 307) were found to be mono-reactive for SARS-CoV-2 spike rather than cross-reactive with common cold coronaviruses. Only a relatively small number of convalescent patients were included in the study, and early timepoints following natural infection were not analyzed. Among the post-vaccine SARS-CoV-2-reactive clones in convalescent patients, a median approximately 90% showed up only after vaccination, which suggests vaccine-specific priming. The median number of SARS-CoV-2-reactive clonotypes rose from 20 to 25 after infection to 30 to 45 after vaccination, but the change was not significant.

Concerning this clonotype: The clone's antigen remains unknown. No base quality values were provided; no much bigger clone lies one nucleotide off.

Taken with the paper, the label for treatment or condition translates to: approximately 10-day PBMC culture with coronavirus spike peptide pools or control peptides (ViraFEST assay). The study used the ViraFEST assay, which expanded antigen-specific T cells with peptide pools and then identified expanded clonotypes by TCR sequencing. Positive SARS-CoV-2 PCR tests in the convalescent patients dated from March to December 2020, before Alpha, Beta and Delta variants emerged in the United States. Each well held two million PBMCs cultured with approximately 9.1 ug/ml peptide pools in IMDM containing around 5% human AB serum and 7.5 to 10 IU/ml IL-2. Half of the culture medium was replaced with fresh IL-2-containing medium on days 3 and 7. CD4+ T cells were isolated after roughly 9 days of culture through negative selection using the EasySep CD4+ T cell isolation kit. PBMCs were separated from whole blood using Ficoll-Paque Plus gradient centrifugation and then either used fresh or cryopreserved at -140C. In general, triplicate wells were set up for every culture condition.

CDR1 DFQATT and CDR2 SNEGSKA are derived from the germline V gene (reference sequence). Trimming at the junction amounts to 6 bases on V and 6 bases on J, and the germline ends lie 14 bases apart. The CDR3, cysteine through phenylalanine, is 12 amino acids long. Just CDR3 DNA is preserved here, 36 bases in frame from base 1. This TCR came from a human donor who had recovered from COVID-19. This sequence uses TRBV20-1 and TRBJ1-2; the D gene lacks a confident call. The specimen was CD4+ T cells from blood, cultured in vitro. The nucleotide sequence reads as follows: TGCAGTGCCTTATTAAAAGGGAATGGCTACACCTTC. This codes for CSALLKGNGYTF.